A single sample is the source of the 3 T cell receptor beta chains below, sequenced in a study of T cells in Graves' hyperthyroidism and ophthalmopathy. RNA transcripts served as the template for amplifying TCR beta CDR3 regions. First-round RT-PCR of the TCR CDR3 relied on the HTBI primer set. One entry per CDR3 protein, called by TCRdb with MiXCR from the multiplex PCR reads. This table has around 580,000 distinct CDR3 sequences, 16% appearing once. The specimen was blood. The receptors shown here come from a woman between 18 and 30 years old with Graves' hyperthyroidism.

There are many counts of this clonotype. CDR3 bases: TGTGCCATCTCGGTAGGACAGGGGAACAATCAGCCCCAGCATTTT. This codes for CAISVGQGNNQPQHF. The J gene is TRBJ1-5, the V gene TRBV10-3; 9 bases map to TRBD1. V lost 8 bases and J lost 3; bases outside the gene matches: 8. Germline CDR1 is ENHRY and CDR2 is SYGVKD. This CDR3 is built from 15 residues.

There are a few counts of this clonotype. This chain connects TRBV18 to TRBJ1-4; D ambiguous. V dropped 3 bases and J dropped 5 bases, with 10 bases sitting between them. Germline V gene lookup returns CDR1 KGHSH and CDR2 LQKENI. The CDR3 runs 14 residues. The CDR3 DNA follows: TGTGCCAGCTCACCGGGCAGGATGAATGAAAAACTGTTTTTT. As protein: CASSPGRMNEKLFF.

This clonotype was recorded many times. The chain joins TRBV5-1 to TRBJ2-3; TRBD2 matches at 8 bases. Germline CDR1 reads SGHRS; CDR2 reads YFSETQ. The J segment lost 2 bases and the V segment lost 6 bases, leaving 8 bases of the junction unmatched. CDR3 size: 15 residues. The CDR3 reads CASNWREVPTDTQYF. The CDR3 DNA follows: TGCGCCAGCAACTGGCGGGAGGTCCCCACAGATACGCAGTATTTT. The whole variable domain, filled in from reference TRBV5-1 and TRBJ2-3, reads KAGVTQTPRYLIKTRGQQVTLSCSPISGHRSVSWYQQTPGQGLQFLFEYFSETQRNKGNFPGRFSGRQFSNSRSEMNVSTLELGDSALYLCASNWREVPTDTQYFGPGTRLTVL.